Included here is one T cell receptor (beta chain) sequence, with context. This sample was included in a study of shared clonotypes between healthy human individuals. Overall study context: Donors had three CD4 naive, three CD4 memory, two CD8 naive and one CD8 memory plate apiece.

Splitting of CD4+ cells produced CD45RA+ naive and CD45RA-negative memory subsets. Germline V lookup: CDR1 MGHRA, CDR2 YSYEKL. V was clipped by 5 bases and J by 2 bases, with 10 bases between them. CDR3 length: 13 residues. The assay was immunoSEQ multiplex PCR, and TCRdb's table has in-frame clones only and misses some. The sample includes some 1,600,000 clones, 95% to 99% of them seen just once. The chain uses TRBV4-1 and TRBJ2-7, with D possibly matching TRBD1 (6 bases). The sequencing input was naive CD4+ T cells sorted from blood. As to subset: CD45RA+ positively selected. This receptor was obtained from a man aged 25-45 years in good health. CDR3 region: CASSSRTAYEQYF. In DNA, the CDR3 is TGCGCCAGCAGCTCCCGGACAGCCTACGAGCAGTACTTC.